This T cell receptor (beta chain) originates from a study of CD4 T cells in relation to SARS-CoV-2 and coronaviruses. Study context: TCR beta CDR3s were sequenced after roughly 10-day antigen culture of PBMCs. Controls used an HIV-1 Nef peptide pool or no peptide.

Study results and caveats: The cross-reactivity analysis covered only spike protein, not other viral proteins.

There are 13 residues in the CDR3. The germline V gene has CDR1 LGHDT and CDR2 YNNKEL (reference sequence). V was pared by 5 bases and J by 4 bases, with 11 bases between. Unexposed donor CD4+ T cells date from about 2011-2018, before the COVID-19 pandemic. CD4+ T cells were isolated from the cells after more than nine days of culture. Half the medium was replaced with IL-2 medium on days 3 and 7. Of note for this clone: Antigen unknown.

Libraries were prepared by immunoSEQ multiplex PCR; TCRdb keeps only in-frame clonotypes and omits some of them. The sample contains just over 25,000 clones, over 60% of which appear only once. This clonotype was obtained from a human donor in good health. The sample comprised CD4+ T cells from PBMCs, cultured in vitro. V and J are TRBV3-1 (or the pseudogene TRBV3-2) and TRBJ1-1; D is perhaps TRBD1 (6 bases). The CDR3 sequence: CASSRGLFTEAFF. The DNA of the CDR3 is TGTGCCAGCAGCAGGGGGTTGTTCACTGAAGCTTTCTTT.